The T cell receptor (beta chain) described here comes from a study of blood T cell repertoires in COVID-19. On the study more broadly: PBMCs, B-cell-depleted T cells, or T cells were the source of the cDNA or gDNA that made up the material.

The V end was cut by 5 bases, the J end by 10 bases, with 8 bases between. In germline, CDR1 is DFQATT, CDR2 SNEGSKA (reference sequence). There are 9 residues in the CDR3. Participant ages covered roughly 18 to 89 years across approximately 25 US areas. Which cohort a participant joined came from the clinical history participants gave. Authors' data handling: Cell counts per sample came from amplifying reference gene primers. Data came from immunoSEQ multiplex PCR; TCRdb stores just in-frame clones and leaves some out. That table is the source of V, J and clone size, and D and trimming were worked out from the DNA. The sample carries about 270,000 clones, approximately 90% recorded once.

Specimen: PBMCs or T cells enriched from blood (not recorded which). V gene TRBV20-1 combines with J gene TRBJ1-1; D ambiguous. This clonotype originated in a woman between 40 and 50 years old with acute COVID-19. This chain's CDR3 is CSAHIGAFF. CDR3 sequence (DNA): TGCAGTGCTCATATCGGAGCTTTCTTT.